This T cell receptor beta chain was identified in a study of control samples from healthy donors and cancer patients. This table comes from immunoSEQ multiplex PCR, and its TCRdb copy is limited to in-frame clones, with some not included. The table lists some 130,000 clones, about 91% of them singletons. This clone was detected once. This TCR was recovered from a man aged 18 to 29 in good health. Sequenced: blood.

The CDR3 sequence is CASSIDGGFSGANVLTF. The CDR3 coding sequence is TGTGCCAGTAGTATAGACGGTGGATTCTCTGGGGCCAACGTCCTGACTTTC. This sequence joins TRBV19 and TRBJ2-6; D is unresolved. The V and J ends lost 0 bases and 0 bases respectively, with 9 bases between them. Germline-derived CDR1 and CDR2 are LNHDA and SQIVND (reference sequence). The CDR3 covers 17 residues.